Listed here are 4 T cell receptor beta chains from one sample, sequenced in a study of PD-1 blockade in classical Hodgkin lymphoma. Repertoires were generated with immunoSEQ multiplex PCR, while TCRdb's copy carries only in-frame clones and drops some. The sample lists more than 45,000 clones, approximately 73% occurring once. Every single patient, without exception, relapsed after autologous stem cell transplantation, and brentuximab vedotin exposure varied. Sample: peripheral blood mononuclear cells (PBMCs), taken before the second cycle of nivolumab. These receptor sequences come from a human donor with classical Hodgkin lymphoma.

The rearrangement links TRBV6-5 to TRBJ2-7; 10 positions match TRBD1. CDR1 is MNHEY and CDR2 is SVGAGI in the germline V gene. CDR3 length: 15 amino acids. V was clipped by 5 bases and J by 2 bases; unmatched bases: 6. CDR3 sequence reads: CASSTFGTGAYEQYF. The DNA of the CDR3 is TGTGCCAGCAGTACTTTCGGGACAGGGGCCTACGAGCAGTACTTC.

This chain links TRBV27 with TRBJ1-5, with unresolved D. The ends were cut back, 0 bases at V and 3 bases at J, with 12 bases in the middle. The CDR3 consists of 16 residues. Germline V gene data show CDR1 as MNHEY and CDR2 as SMNVEV (reference sequence). This chain's CDR3 is CASSLSPSLTNQPQHF. For the CDR3, the DNA is TGTGCCAGCAGTTTATCTCCCAGTCTTACCAATCAGCCCCAGCATTTT.

This chain connects TRBV6-1 to TRBJ1-1; D is uncertain. Trimming left V 4 bases short and J 1 base short, with 7 bases between. The V gene's germline CDR1 is MNHNS and CDR2 SASEGT. This CDR3 comprises 13 residues. CDR3 nucleotides: TGTGCCAGCAGTGTCGGTTCGAACACTGAAGCTTTCTTT. Amino acids: CASSVGSNTEAFF.

The chain recombines TRBV4-1 with TRBJ2-2; TRBD1 agrees at 9 bases. CDR3 size: 15 residues. Trimming removed 7 bases from V and 6 bases from J; junction bases left unmatched: 9. CDR1 and CDR2 (germline): MGHRA, YSYEKL. CDR3 sequence: CASTPGQGLAGELFF. CDR3 DNA: TGCGCCAGCACCCCGGGACAGGGTCTCGCCGGGGAGCTGTTTTTT.